These 32 T cell receptor beta chains were sequenced from one sample in a study of T cell repertoires in cytomegalovirus infection. What these receptors recognize is not known. TCRdb analysed the reads with MiXCR anew, one entry per CDR3 protein. The sample contains some 150,000 distinct CDR3 sequences, about 32% of which appear only once. The material was CD8+ T cells from cultured PBMCs, obtained from culture after CMV antigen stimulation. The receptor source for this set is a human donor in good health (CMV status not recorded). Some clones in this sample may be carry-over from other donors' samples.

This clonotype was picked up a small number of times. The chain uses TRBV19 and TRBJ2-7, with a possible D match to TRBD1 (6 bases). Trimming removed 5 bases from V and 3 bases from J, with 14 bases in between. Germline CDR1 reads LNHDA; CDR2 reads SQIVND (reference sequence). This CDR3 has 14 residues. This CDR3 reads CASSPTQGFYEQYF. CDR3 DNA sequence: TGTGCCAGTAGTCCAACACAGGGTTTCTACGAGCAGTACTTC.

The V gene is TRBV18, the J gene TRBJ1-1; D possibly corresponds to TRBD1 (6 bases). In germline, CDR1 is KGHSH, CDR2 LQKENI. V was cut by 7 bases and J by 7 bases, with 19 bases left in between. The CDR3 has 14 amino acids. CDR3 sequence (DNA): TGTGCCAGCTTACAAAACTCGGACAGCTTTGAAGCTTTCTTT. Its translation is CASLQNSDSFEAFF.

The chain links TRBV6-6 to TRBJ2-7; the D gene is possibly TRBD2 (7 bases). Germline V gene data show CDR1 as MNHNY and CDR2 as SVGAGI (reference sequence). Deletions cut 8 bases from V and 4 bases from J, with 15 bases between. CDR3 length: 13 residues. The CDR3 loop reads CASVGGVGYEQYF. Here the CDR3 DNA reads TGTGCCAGCGTAGGGGGGGTGGGTTACGAGCAGTACTTC.

This chain joins TRBV19 and TRBJ2-2; 8 nucleotides line up with TRBD1. The ends lost 6 bases at V and 3 bases at J; junction bases unmatched: 6. The CDR3 extends over 15 amino acids. CDR1 is LNHDA, CDR2 SQIVND, per germline (reference sequence). CDR3 bases: TGTGCCAGTAGCCTGGACAGGGAATACACCGGGGAGCTGTTTTTT. It codes for CASSLDREYTGELFF.

This clonotype was observed once. The CDR3 bases are TGTGCCACCGAACCCCCGGCGGATAAGCAGTACTTC. Its protein product is CATEPPADKQYF. This rearrangement joins TRBV2 to TRBJ2-7; no reliable D call. The CDR3 extends over 12 amino acids. V was pared by 10 bases and J by 8 bases, with 18 bases between. Germline loops: CDR1 SNHLY, CDR2 FYNNEI. Full variable domain (missing parts from reference TRBV2 and TRBJ2-7): EPEVTQTPSHQVTQMGQEVILRCVPISNHLYFYWYRQILGQKVEFLVSFYNNEISEKSEIFDDQFSVERPDGSNFTLKIRSTKLEDSAMYFCATEPPADKQYFGPGTRLTVT.

This sequence joins TRBV12-3 or TRBV12-4 and TRBJ1-6; TRBD1 agrees at 7 bases. Trimming at V came to 5 bases and at J to 10 bases, leaving 8 bases not matched to a gene. The CDR3 is 14 amino acids. In DNA, the CDR3 is TGTGCCAGCAGTCACAGGGGAGGGGGATCACCCCTCCACTTT. It translates to CASSHRGGGSPLHF.

This chain connects TRBV13 to TRBJ2-1, with D uncertain. CDR3 length: 12 residues. CDR1 and CDR2 from the germline V gene are PRHDT and FYEKMQ (reference sequence). V lost 3 bases and J 8 bases, leaving 8 bases between the germline ends. The CDR3 reads CASSFLVHEQFF. Written as DNA, the CDR3 is TGTGCCAGCAGCTTCCTAGTTCATGAGCAGTTCTTC.

This rearrangement joins TRBV3-1 to TRBJ2-2; 7 nucleotides match TRBD1. The CDR3 has 17 residues. V was pared by 1 base and J by 2 bases, with 7 bases of the junction left unmatched. Germline V gene data show CDR1 as LGHDT and CDR2 as YNNKEL (reference sequence). The DNA for the CDR3 is TGTGCCAGCAGCCAAGTTAGGACAGGTCCAAACACCGGGGAGCTGTTTTTT. Protein sequence: CASSQVRTGPNTGELFF.

This clonotype was seen only once. The chain links TRBV12-3 or TRBV12-4 to TRBJ1-5; D not certain. The CDR3 contains 14 residues. V was cut by 6 bases and J by 0 bases, with 9 bases left in between. Written as DNA, the CDR3 is TGTGCCAGCAGGACCCGGGGTAGCAATCAGCCCCAGCATTTT. Its protein is CASRTRGSNQPQHF.

The genes are TRBV29-1 and TRBJ2-1; the D gene is possibly TRBD2 (6 bases). Trimming left V 1 base short and J 0 bases short, with 7 bases between. Per germline, CDR1 SQVTM and CDR2 ANQGSEA. The CDR3 loop spans 14 amino acids. The CDR3 DNA sequence: TGCAGCGTTGAAGGGGACTTCTCCTACAATGAGCAGTTCTTC. Its protein product is CSVEGDFSYNEQFF.

This clonotype has at least ten counts. The rearrangement links TRBV28 to TRBJ2-1; D possibly corresponds to TRBD1 (5 bases). In germline, CDR1 is MDHEN, CDR2 SYDVKM. Trimming pared 5 bases from V and 0 bases from J, leaving 14 bases between. The CDR3 has 16 residues. This CDR3 reads CASSPDSLSSYNEQFF. DNA for the CDR3: TGTGCCAGCAGTCCCGACAGTCTCAGCTCCTACAATGAGCAGTTCTTC.

This clonotype occurred once. V and J are TRBV20-1 and TRBJ2-1; D may be TRBD1 (6 bases). Germline CDR1 is DFQATT and CDR2 is SNEGSKA (reference sequence). Deletions cut 6 bases from V and 8 bases from J, with 17 bases between. The CDR3 spans 13 residues. This CDR3 is CSAPGGSLHEQFF. The CDR3 DNA reads TGCAGTGCCCCTGGGGGCTCTTTACATGAGCAGTTCTTC.

This rearrangement joins TRBV10-3 to TRBJ1-6, with no clear D. The CDR3 spans 14 residues. With 6 bases removed from V and 8 bases from J, the gap between germline ends came to 14 bases. CDR1 is ENHRY, CDR2 SYGVKD, per germline. This CDR3 reads CAISPGVTYSPLHF. The CDR3 DNA reads TGTGCCATCAGCCCCGGGGTTACCTATTCACCCCTCCACTTT.

This clonotype came up many times. The V and J genes are TRBV7-2 and TRBJ2-5; 8 bases line up with TRBD1. This CDR3 contains 15 residues. Germline CDR1 SGHTA, CDR2 FQGNSA. V lost 2 bases and J lost 5; bases outside the gene matches: 7. As DNA, the CDR3 is TGTGCCAGCAGCTTAATCACAGGGGGGTGGGAGACCCAGTACTTC. As protein: CASSLITGGWETQYF.

The gene calls are TRBV6-6 and TRBJ2-1, with D unclear. V dropped 4 bases and J dropped 9 bases, with 19 bases sitting between them. Germline CDR1 MNHNY, CDR2 SVGAGI (reference sequence). The CDR3 loop spans 15 amino acids. CDR3 bases: TGTGCCAGCAGTTTCCGGGCCCTTCGGCCTGCTGAGCAGTTCTTC. Translated, it gives CASSFRALRPAEQFF.

This chain joins TRBV27 and TRBJ2-3; maybe TRBD1 (5 bases). This CDR3 region has 14 residues. Trimming shortened V by 4 bases and J by 2 bases, and 10 bases separated the two germline ends. Germline V lookup: CDR1 MNHEY, CDR2 SMNVEV (reference sequence). The CDR3 region has the DNA TGTGCCAGCAGTTGGGGCAGCAACACAGATACGCAGTATTTT. Residues: CASSWGSNTDTQYF.

This clonotype has ten or more counts. V and J are TRBV7-2 and TRBJ2-7; no clear D gene. The CDR3 totals 13 residues. Germline loops: CDR1 SGHTA, CDR2 FQGNSA. Trimming removed 0 bases at V and 1 base at J, with 4 bases between. This CDR3 reads CASSLAGSYEQYF. The CDR3 DNA sequence: TGTGCCAGCAGCTTAGCCGGATCCTACGAGCAGTACTTC.

Of note for this clonotype: This clone may be a read error of a much larger clone one base away. The chain recombines TRBV19 with TRBJ1-6, with 8 bases lining up with TRBD1. From germline, CDR1 is LNHDA and CDR2 SQIVND (reference sequence). The CDR3 length is 16 residues. CDR3 DNA: TGTGCCCGTAGTTCGACCGGGACAGGTATCATTTCACCCCTCCACTTT. It translates to CARSSTGTGIISPLHF.

The chain joins TRBV3-1 to TRBJ2-1, with TRBD2 identical over 14 bases. Unmatched junction bases numbered 1, after V lost 0 bases and J lost 12 bases. This CDR3 is built from 14 residues. Germline CDR1 is LGHDT and CDR2 is YNNKEL (reference sequence). In DNA form, the CDR3 reads TGTGCCAGCAGCCAAGATGGACTAGCGGGGGGGCAGTTCTTC. Translation: CASSQDGLAGGQFF.

This clonotype came up a few times. This chain links TRBV6-1 with TRBJ1-2; D remains ambiguous. In germline, CDR1 is MNHNS, CDR2 SASEGT. There are 11 residues in the CDR3. V lost 3 bases and J 4 bases, leaving 3 bases between the germline ends. CDR3 sequence (DNA): TGTGCCAGCAGTGAGTTCTATGGCTACACCTTC. It yields the protein CASSEFYGYTF.

The chain combines TRBV5-4 with TRBJ2-7; 8 bases line up with TRBD1. Germline V CDR1 and CDR2: SGHNT, YYREEE (reference sequence). The V and J ends lost 2 bases and 5 bases, in that order; junction bases with no gene match: 6. The CDR3 spans 14 residues. The CDR3 nucleotides read TGTGCCAGCAGCTTTCAGGGGGCGAGCAACGAGCAGTACTTC. Amino acid sequence: CASSFQGASNEQYF.

The CDR3, as DNA: TGTGCCAGCAGTGACGGGCAGAACACTGAAGCTTTCTTT. The encoded protein is CASSDGQNTEAFF. The V and J genes are TRBV2 and TRBJ1-1; D is unclear. Germline lookup yields CDR1 SNHLY and CDR2 FYNNEI. The CDR3 totals 13 residues. V was pared by 3 bases and J by 1 base, with 6 bases between. The variable domain in full, completed from reference TRBV2 and TRBJ1-1, reads EPEVTQTPSHQVTQMGQEVILRCVPISNHLYFYWYRQILGQKVEFLVSFYNNEISEKSEIFDDQFSVERPDGSNFTLKIRSTKLEDSAMYFCASSDGQNTEAFFGQGTRLTVV.

This clonotype was seen only a few times. This chain links TRBV27 with TRBJ1-5; 7 bases map to TRBD1. J gave up 4 bases and V 4 bases, and 4 bases lay outside the gene matches. The CDR3 runs 14 residues. CDR1 and CDR2 (germline): MNHEY, SMNVEV (reference sequence). The CDR3 DNA is TGTGCCAGCAGTTATTCAGGGGGGAATCAGCCCCAGCATTTT. It encodes CASSYSGGNQPQHF.

The table lists this clonotype with a few counts. This sequence joins TRBV12-3 or TRBV12-4 and TRBJ2-1; D unclear. V lost 2 bases to trimming and J lost 7 bases, with 6 bases between them. CDR3 size: 12 residues. The CDR3 sequence: CASSLSVNEQFF. The CDR3 nucleotides are TGTGCCAGCAGTTTATCCGTTAATGAGCAGTTCTTC.

The chain combines TRBV7-3 with TRBJ2-1, with D perhaps matching TRBD1 or TRBD2 (5 bases each). The ends were cut back, 2 bases at V and 8 bases at J, with 7 bases in the middle. Per the germline V gene, CDR1 is SGHTA and CDR2 is FQGTGA. The CDR3 runs to 12 residues. The CDR3 coding sequence is TGTGCCAGCAGCTTATTGGGGGATGAGCAGTTCTTC. This codes for CASSLLGDEQFF.

The chain has TRBV27 and TRBJ1-2; 9 bases line up with TRBD1. Germline CDR1 and CDR2: MNHEY and SMNVEV (reference sequence). V trimming: 4 bases; J trimming: 4 bases; junction bases outside the gene matches: 7. This CDR3 contains 15 residues. The CDR3, as DNA: TGTGCCAGCAGTTCCATGACGGACAGGGGCTATGGCTACACCTTC. It is translated as CASSSMTDRGYGYTF.

This clonotype was seen many times. The V call is TRBV7-6, the J call TRBJ2-3; possibly TRBD1 for D (6 bases). Germline V gene data show CDR1 as SGHVS and CDR2 as FNYEAQ. With 5 bases removed from V and 5 bases from J, the gap between germline ends came to 11 bases. The CDR3 totals 13 residues. CDR3 protein: CASSAWTVDTQYF. The CDR3, as DNA: TGTGCCAGCAGCGCCTGGACAGTAGATACGCAGTATTTT.

This clonotype was seen many times. The chain recombines TRBV9 with TRBJ2-5, with D possibly TRBD1 on 6 matching bases. CDR3 length equals 15 residues. The V end lost 0 bases, the J end lost 2 bases, and 11 bases lay between the germline ends. Germline V lookup: CDR1 SGDLS, CDR2 YYNGEE. Here the CDR3 reads CASSVGGRLQETQYF. CDR3 coding DNA: TGTGCCAGCAGCGTAGGGGGGCGACTACAAGAGACCCAGTACTTC.

The chain has TRBV28 and TRBJ2-7, with 10 bases fitting TRBD1. Trimming at V came to 7 bases and at J to 3 bases, leaving 12 bases not matched to a gene. CDR3 length: 16 residues. CDR1 MDHEN and CDR2 SYDVKM come from the germline V gene. The DNA of the CDR3 is TGTGCCAGCAACCCATTAGGGACAGGGGCCAACTACGAGCAGTACTTC. Its translation is CASNPLGTGANYEQYF.

The J gene is TRBJ2-7, the V gene TRBV7-6, with no clear D. Germline CDR1 and CDR2: SGHVS and FNYEAQ. Trimming stripped 1 base from V and 6 bases from J, with 4 bases between. The CDR3 spans 11 residues. CDR3 nucleotide sequence: TGTGCCAGCAGCTTAGAGGTCGAGCAGTACTTC. The encoded protein is CASSLEVEQYF.

The genes are TRBV7-2 and TRBJ1-1; 10 bases line up with TRBD1. Trimming at V came to 6 bases and at J to 4 bases, leaving 8 bases not matched to a gene. The CDR3 totals 15 residues. CDR1 SGHTA and CDR2 FQGNSA come from the germline V gene. The CDR3 DNA reads as TGTGCCAGCAGTACCGGGACAGGGGCTTTCACTGAAGCTTTCTTT. Translated: CASSTGTGAFTEAFF.

This clonotype was found many times. The gene calls are TRBV7-2 and TRBJ1-1, with D possibly TRBD1 on 6 matching bases. Germline-derived CDR1 and CDR2 are SGHTA and FQGNSA. The V gene lost 5 bases and the J gene lost 3 bases, with 13 bases spanning the gap. The CDR3 sequence is 14 residues long. In nucleotides, the CDR3 is TGTGCCAGCAGCCGGGTAGGGGGGTACACTGAAGCTTTCTTT. It translates to CASSRVGGYTEAFF.